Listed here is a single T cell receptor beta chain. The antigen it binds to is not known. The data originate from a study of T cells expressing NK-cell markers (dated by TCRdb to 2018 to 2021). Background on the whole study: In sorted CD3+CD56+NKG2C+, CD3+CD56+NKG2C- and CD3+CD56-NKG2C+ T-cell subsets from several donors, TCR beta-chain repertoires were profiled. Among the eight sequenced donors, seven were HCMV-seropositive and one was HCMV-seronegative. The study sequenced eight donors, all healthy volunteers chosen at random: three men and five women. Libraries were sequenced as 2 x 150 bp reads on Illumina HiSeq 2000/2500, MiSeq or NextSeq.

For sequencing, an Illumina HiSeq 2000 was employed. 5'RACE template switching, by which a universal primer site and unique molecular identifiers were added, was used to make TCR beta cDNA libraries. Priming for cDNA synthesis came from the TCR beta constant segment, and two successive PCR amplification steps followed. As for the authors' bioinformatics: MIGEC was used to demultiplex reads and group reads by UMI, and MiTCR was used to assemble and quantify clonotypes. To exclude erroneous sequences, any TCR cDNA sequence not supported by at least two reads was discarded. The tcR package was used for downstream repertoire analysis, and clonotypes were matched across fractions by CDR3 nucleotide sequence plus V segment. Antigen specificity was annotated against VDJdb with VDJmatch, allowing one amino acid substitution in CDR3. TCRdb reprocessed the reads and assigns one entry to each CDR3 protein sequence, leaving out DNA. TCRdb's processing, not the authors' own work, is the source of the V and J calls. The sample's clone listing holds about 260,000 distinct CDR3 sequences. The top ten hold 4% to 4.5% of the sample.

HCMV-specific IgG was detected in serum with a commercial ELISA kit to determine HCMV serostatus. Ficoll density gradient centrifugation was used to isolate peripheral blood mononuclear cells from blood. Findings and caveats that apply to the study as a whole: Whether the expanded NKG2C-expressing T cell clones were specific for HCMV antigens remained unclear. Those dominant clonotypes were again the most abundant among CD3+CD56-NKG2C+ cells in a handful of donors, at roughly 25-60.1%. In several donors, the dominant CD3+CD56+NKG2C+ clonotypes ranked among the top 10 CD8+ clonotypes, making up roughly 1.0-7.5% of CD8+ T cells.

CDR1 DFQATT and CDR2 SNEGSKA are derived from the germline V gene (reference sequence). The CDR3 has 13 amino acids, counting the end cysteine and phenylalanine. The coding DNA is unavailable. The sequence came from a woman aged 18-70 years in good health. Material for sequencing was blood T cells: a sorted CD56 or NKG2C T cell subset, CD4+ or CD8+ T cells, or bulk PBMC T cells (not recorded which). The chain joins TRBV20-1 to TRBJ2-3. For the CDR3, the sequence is CSARRLGTDTQYF.